This T cell receptor (beta chain) was profiled in a study of CD8 T cells in ankylosing spondylitis. Study outcomes and limitations: Reactive arthritis synovial fluid and blood previously showed some of these motif variants. A TCR beta motif made of about eight highly homologous variants seemed typical of ankylosing spondylitis blood.

TCRdb re-called the 5' RACE reads through MiXCR, storing one row per CDR3 protein. The sample consists of 750,000 to 850,000 distinct CDR3 sequences, 10% to 15% of them appearing once. The CDR3 runs to 12 residues. To note about this clonotype: Its matching antigen is unknown. At one end, the junction sequence differs from germline, possibly due to a read error.

The chain recombines TRBV12-3 or TRBV12-4 with TRBJ1-4, with a possible D match to TRBD1 (6 bases). The TCR comes from a male donor with ankylosing spondylitis. Sequencing was performed on blood, either unsorted or a sorted T cell fraction (not recorded which). The CDR3 region is CASSLRQEILFF. The DNA for the CDR3 is TGTGCCAGCAGCCTAAGACAGGAAATACTGTTTTTT.